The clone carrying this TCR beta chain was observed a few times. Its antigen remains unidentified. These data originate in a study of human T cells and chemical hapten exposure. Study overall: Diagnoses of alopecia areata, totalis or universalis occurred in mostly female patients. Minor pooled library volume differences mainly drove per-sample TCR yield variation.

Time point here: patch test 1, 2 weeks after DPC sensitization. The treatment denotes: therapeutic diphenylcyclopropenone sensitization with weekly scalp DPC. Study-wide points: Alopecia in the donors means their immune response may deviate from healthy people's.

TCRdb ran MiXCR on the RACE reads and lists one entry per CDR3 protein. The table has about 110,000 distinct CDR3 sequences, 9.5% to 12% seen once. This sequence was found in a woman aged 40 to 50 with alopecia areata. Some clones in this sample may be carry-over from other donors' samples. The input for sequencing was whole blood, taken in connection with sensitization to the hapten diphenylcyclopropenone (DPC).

CDR3 loop: CASRYERRGNTEAFF. The CDR3 bases are TGTGCCAGCAGATACGAGAGGCGGGGGAACACTGAAGCTTTCTTT. This rearrangement joins TRBV6-5 to TRBJ1-1; D not resolved. The ends were cut back, 6 bases at V and 1 base at J, with 15 bases in the middle. Germline CDR1 reads MNHEY; CDR2 reads SVGAGI. This CDR3 is built from 15 residues.